The 11 T cell receptor beta chains given below trace back to one sample, sequenced in a study of T cells after yellow fever vaccination. Each CDR3 protein gets one entry after TCRdb re-called the 5' RACE reads with MiXCR. There are tens of thousands of distinct CDR3 sequences in the sample; around 7% occur only once, and approximately 29% lies in the top ten. The sequences come from CD8+ T cells sorted from PBMCs, collected more than 8 days after the first yellow fever vaccination. These receptors all stem from a man aged 18-30 years who received the YFV17D yellow fever vaccine.

V and J are TRBV30 and TRBJ2-7; D unclear. Germline CDR1 GTSNPN, CDR2 SVGIG (reference sequence). CDR3 length: 12 residues. The V and J ends lost 0 bases and 3 bases respectively, with 6 bases between them. The CDR3 here is CAWSVPHYEQYF. CDR3 DNA: TGTGCCTGGAGTGTACCACACTACGAGCAGTACTTC.

The J gene is TRBJ2-7, the V gene TRBV11-2, with TRBD2 matching 11 bases. Losses at the gene ends were 1 base for V and 3 bases for J; bases not matched to a gene: 2. The CDR3 has 15 residues. The germline V gene encodes CDR1 SGHAT and CDR2 FQNNGV. Here the CDR3 reads CASSLAGLAGYEQYV. Written as DNA, the CDR3 is TGTGCCAGCAGCTTAGCAGGACTAGCGGGCTACGAGCAGTACGTC.

This clonotype has ten or more counts. The rearrangement links TRBV29-1 to TRBJ2-5, with D possibly matching TRBD2 (5 bases). The CDR3 loop spans 13 amino acids. The V end lost 4 bases, the J end lost 3 bases, and 12 bases lay between the germline ends. CDR1 SQVTM and CDR2 ANQGSEA come from the germline V gene. CDR3 sequence reads: CSVGGFPEETQYF. DNA for the CDR3: TGCAGCGTTGGAGGGTTTCCAGAAGAGACCCAGTACTTC.

The rearrangement joins TRBV27 to TRBJ2-3, with TRBD2 as a possible D gene (5 bases). The V end lost 3 bases, the J end lost 6 bases, and 10 bases lay between the germline ends. The CDR3 sequence is 13 residues long. The germline V gene encodes CDR1 MNHEY and CDR2 SMNVEV (reference sequence). The CDR3 coding sequence is TGTGCCAGCAGTTTCTACACGGGGGATACGCAGTATTTT. Translation: CASSFYTGDTQYF.

This clonotype was counted many times. The CDR3 DNA follows: TGTGCCAGCAGCCCTTCACAGGAGCCCCCTTTCCAAGAGACCCAGTACTTC. Amino acids: CASSPSQEPPFQETQYF. The J gene is TRBJ2-5, the V gene TRBV13, with a tentative D call TRBD1 (5 bases). Germline V gives CDR1 PRHDT, CDR2 FYEKMQ (reference sequence). V was cut by 5 bases and J by 1 base, with 20 bases left in between. The CDR3 length is 17 residues. Drawing the rest from reference TRBV13 and TRBJ2-5, the complete variable domain is AAGVIQSPRHLIKEKRETATLKCYPIPRHDTVYWYQQGPGQDPQFLISFYEKMQSDKGSIPDRFSAQQFSDYHSELNMSSLELGDSALYFCASSPSQEPPFQETQYFGPGTRLLVL.

This clonotype has only one observation. The chain combines TRBV4-1 with TRBJ1-5; 9 nucleotides line up with TRBD1. From germline, CDR1 is MGHRA and CDR2 YSYEKL. The CDR3 is made up of 15 amino acids. V trimming: 3 bases; J trimming: 5 bases; junction bases outside the gene matches: 5. The CDR3 reads CASSHRTGEHQPQHF. The CDR3 DNA reads TGCGCCAGCAGCCACAGGACAGGGGAGCATCAGCCCCAGCATTTT.

The sample holds many counts of this clonotype. The gene calls are TRBV7-3 and TRBJ2-2, with a possible D match to TRBD2 (5 bases). V lost 5 bases, J lost 3 bases, and 13 bases lay in between. The CDR3 totals 15 residues. Looked up from germline, CDR1 is SGHTA and CDR2 is FQGTGA. CDR3 nucleotide sequence: TGTGCCAGCAGCGAACTAGGGCCAGACACCGGGGAGCTGTTTTTT. It translates to CASSELGPDTGELFF.

The rearrangement joins TRBV7-2 to TRBJ2-7, with TRBD2 identical over 13 bases. CDR1 and CDR2 from the germline V gene are SGHTA and FQGNSA. The CDR3 runs 14 residues. V shed 5 bases, J shed 6 bases, and the junction held 4 bases outside the gene matches. The DNA of the CDR3 is TGTGCCAGCAGCGAGGGGACTAGCGGGGTCGAGCAGTACTTC. This translates into CASSEGTSGVEQYF.

This clonotype occurred a few times. The gene calls are TRBV27 and TRBJ2-2; D could derive from TRBD1 or TRBD2 (5 bases each). The CDR3 totals 16 residues. Germline CDR1 and CDR2: MNHEY and SMNVEV (reference sequence). The V gene lost 5 bases and the J gene lost 7 bases, with 20 bases spanning the gap. The CDR3 sequence is CASSTAGTMGSGELFF. The CDR3 DNA sequence: TGTGCCAGCAGTACAGCCGGGACGATGGGGAGCGGGGAGCTGTTTTTT.

The CDR3 sequence: CASSYSTGAAEQFF. In DNA form, the CDR3 reads TGTGCCAGCAGTTACTCGACGGGGGCCGCTGAGCAGTTCTTC. The chain recombines TRBV6-5 with TRBJ2-1; perhaps D is TRBD1 or TRBD2 (6 bases each). The CDR3 is 14 amino acids. The V end was cut by 0 bases, the J end by 9 bases, with 12 bases between. Looked up from germline, CDR1 is MNHEY and CDR2 is SVGAGI.

This clonotype was detected ten times or more. This chain joins TRBV4-3 and TRBJ2-1; a weak D match, TRBD1 (7 bases). There are 14 residues in the CDR3. Germline loops: CDR1 LGHNA, CDR2 YSLEER. The V and J ends lost 4 bases and 10 bases respectively, with 17 bases between them. DNA for the CDR3: TGCGCCAGCAGCCTTTTTCAGGGGGGAGAGGAGCAGTTCTTC. It codes for CASSLFQGGEEQFF.